Listed below are T cell receptor beta chains from one sample, sequenced in a study of blood T cell repertoires in COVID-19. Some clones are missing from TCRdb's copy, which holds only in-frame ones; the method was immunoSEQ multiplex PCR. The top ten hold approximately 4.3% of the sample, which has approximately 450,000 clones, about 89% seen once. Sequenced input: peripheral blood. The receptors were sampled from a woman aged 25 to 39 with acute or convalescent COVID-19. CDR3s include the opening cysteine and the closing phenylalanine or tryptophan. The D gene is left open where the match is weak. Clone size is not always given. Where it is, it says once, few, many or a class for expanded clones.

TGTGCCAGCAGCCCCTTTAGCGGGGAAAAGTTCTTC | CASSPFSGEKFF | 12 | TRBV11-2 | TRBD2 | TRBJ2-1 | few
TGTGCCAGCAGCCAAGAAGACAGGCAAGAGACCCAGTACTTC | CASSQEDRQETQYF | 14 | TRBV3-1/TRBV3-2 | NA | TRBJ2-5 | NA
TGTGCCAGCAGCTTAACGCTAGCGGGGGGCGTCTACAATGAGCAGTTCTTC | CASSLTLAGGVYNEQFF | 17 | TRBV7-3 | TRBD2 | TRBJ2-1 | NA
TGTGCCAGCAGTATACGGGGCACCGGGGAGCTGTTTTTT | CASSIRGTGELFF | 13 | TRBV12-3/TRBV12-4 | NA | TRBJ2-2 | NA
TGCGCCAGCAGCCCACCTCTAGCGGCTCAAGAGACCCAGTACTTC | CASSPPLAAQETQYF | 15 | TRBV5-1 | TRBD2 | TRBJ2-5 | once
TGTGCCAGCAGCCCAACTAGCGGGGTCGGTGAAGAGCAGTACTTC | CASSPTSGVGEEQYF | 15 | TRBV6-6 | TRBD2 | TRBJ2-7 | NA
TGTGCCAGCAGCTTATCGGACAGGGGGTACGAGCAGTACTTC | CASSLSDRGYEQYF | 14 | TRBV7-2 | TRBD1 | TRBJ2-7 | NA
TGCAGCGTTGAAGAACTGGCGGGGGTGGCCCAGTACTTC | CSVEELAGVAQYF | 13 | TRBV29-1 | TRBD2 | TRBJ2-5 | NA
TGTGCCAGCAGCATGGACAGGGTCCTGGTGGAGCTGTTTTTT | CASSMDRVLVELFF | 14 | TRBV5-8 | TRBD1 | TRBJ2-2 | once
TGTGCCAGCAGTCCCCTTCGACAGGGTTCAGCTTTCTTT | CASSPLRQGSAFF | 13 | TRBV12-3/TRBV12-4 | TRBD1 | TRBJ1-1 | NA
TGTGCCAGCAGCCCACCCGGGAGCGGGGCTTTAGAGACCCAGTACTTC | CASSPPGSGALETQYF | 16 | TRBV11-2 | TRBD2 | TRBJ2-5 | NA
TGTGCCAGCAGCTTACCTAGCGGAGTCTACAATGAGCAGTTCTTC | CASSLPSGVYNEQFF | 15 | TRBV13 | TRBD2 | TRBJ2-1 | NA
TGTGCCAGCAGCCTAACCCTGGGGCTAGCGGGGGAGATCACAGATACGCAGTATTTT | CASSLTLGLAGEITDTQYF | 19 | TRBV3-1/TRBV3-2 | TRBD2 | TRBJ2-3 | NA
TGTGCCAGCAGGACAGGGCCTCCCGAAAAACTGTTTTTT | CASRTGPPEKLFF | 13 | TRBV27 | TRBD1 | TRBJ1-4 | NA
TGCGCCAGCAGCCAAGATATAGGACAGGGGAGTGGGGAGCAGTTCTTC | CASSQDIGQGSGEQFF | 16 | TRBV4-1 | TRBD1 | TRBJ2-1 | NA
TGTGCCAGCAGCTTACGAGGTCCTGACTCCTACGAGCAGTACTTC | CASSLRGPDSYEQYF | 15 | TRBV7-3 | NA | TRBJ2-7 | NA
TGTGCCAGCTCAACGCAGGGGGCTGATGGCTACACCTTC | CASSTQGADGYTF | 13 | TRBV18 | TRBD1 | TRBJ1-2 | NA
TGCGCCAGCAGCTCGACAACAGGCTCCGAGCAGTACTTC | CASSSTTGSEQYF | 13 | TRBV5-1 | NA | TRBJ2-7 | NA
TGCGCCAGCAGCTTGGGCGGGGGGCAAGAGACCCAGTACTTC | CASSLGGGQETQYF | 14 | TRBV5-1 | TRBD2 | TRBJ2-5 | NA
TGTGCCAGCAGCCCGACAGGGTCCGGAAACACCATATATTTT | CASSPTGSGNTIYF | 14 | TRBV27 | TRBD1 | TRBJ1-3 | NA
TGTGCCAGCAGCTTACGGACAGGGGGTAACTATCAGCCCCAGCATTTT | CASSLRTGGNYQPQHF | 16 | TRBV5-6 | TRBD1 | TRBJ1-5 | many
TGTGCCACCAGTGATGGGACACCCGAGGCTAATGAAAAACTGTTTTTT | CATSDGTPEANEKLFF | 16 | TRBV24-1 | NA | TRBJ1-4 | many
TGTGCCAGCAGTGAATACGGGGATTATGGCTACACCTTC | CASSEYGDYGYTF | 13 | TRBV25-1 | NA | TRBJ1-2 | NA
TGCGCCAGCAGTGTATCCCAGGGGGCTTGGAGTTCACCCCTCCACTTT | CASSVSQGAWSSPLHF | 16 | TRBV10-2 | TRBD1 | TRBJ1-6 | NA
TGTGCCAGTAGACCCGGGACAGCGATTTTATATGGCTACACCTTC | CASRPGTAILYGYTF | 15 | TRBV19 | TRBD1 | TRBJ1-2 | NA
TGTGCCAGCAGTTCAGCAGGCAGGGCAGATACGCAGTATTTT | CASSSAGRADTQYF | 14 | TRBV28 | NA | TRBJ2-3 | NA
TGTGCCAGCAGTTTGTTCGGGGGAAACACTGAAGCTTTCTTT | CASSLFGGNTEAFF | 14 | TRBV6-5 | NA | TRBJ1-1 | NA
TGTGCCTGGTTACCCCGGGACAGGACAAGATATGGCTACACCTTC | CAWLPRDRTRYGYTF | 15 | TRBV30 | TRBD1 | TRBJ1-2 | NA
TGTGCCAGTAGTATAGGAGGTACGGCGAACACCGGGGAGCTGTTTTTT | CASSIGGTANTGELFF | 16 | TRBV19 | NA | TRBJ2-2 | NA
TGTGCCAGCAGCTTTCCGAGTTTTGGGACAGACAGCACAGATACGCAGTATTTT | CASSFPSFGTDSTDTQYF | 18 | TRBV7-9 | TRBD1 | TRBJ2-3 | NA
TGTGCCAGCAGCCTCGACGGGTTCTCTGGAAACACCATATATTTT | CASSLDGFSGNTIYF | 15 | TRBV6-5 | NA | TRBJ1-3 | NA
TGTGCCAGTAGTATGGTAGCGGGACATAAAGTCCAACCCCTCCACTTT | CASSMVAGHKVQPLHF | 16 | TRBV19 | NA | TRBJ1-6 | NA
TGTGCCAGCGGGAGGGATGGGACCCTCTATGGCTACACCTTC | CASGRDGTLYGYTF | 14 | TRBV7-2 | NA | TRBJ1-2 | NA
TGCGCCAGCAGCTTGGGTGGACAGGGAACCTACGAGCAGTACTTC | CASSLGGQGTYEQYF | 15 | TRBV5-1 | TRBD1 | TRBJ2-7 | NA
TGCAGCGCTGAAGAAAGGGGGTTTGGCACTGAAGCTTTCTTT | CSAEERGFGTEAFF | 14 | TRBV29-1 | NA | TRBJ1-1 | NA
TGTGCCAGCAGTTACTCCGAGCTTATTAATTCACCCCTCCACTTT | CASSYSELINSPLHF | 15 | TRBV6-6 | NA | TRBJ1-6 | NA
TGTGCCAGCAAGGCCCAGGGCTTAGCCAAAAACATTCAGTACTTC | CASKAQGLAKNIQYF | 15 | TRBV14 | NA | TRBJ2-4 | NA
TGTGCCAGCAGTTGGGGGAGGTTGCGGGATCGTGGCACTGAAGCTTTCTTT | CASSWGRLRDRGTEAFF | 17 | TRBV27 | NA | TRBJ1-1 | NA
TGTGCCAGCAGCCAAGAAAGCTACTCTGGAAACACCATATATTTT | CASSQESYSGNTIYF | 15 | TRBV3-1/TRBV3-2 | NA | TRBJ1-3 | NA
TGTGCCAAAACAAAGGGACTATCCTATGGCTACACCTTC | CAKTKGLSYGYTF | 13 | TRBV30 | NA | TRBJ1-2 | NA